The source of this T cell receptor (beta chain) is a study of blood T cells in healthy people across ages (dated by TCRdb to about 2015). About the study as a whole: In model experiments, template switching captured roughly one uniquely barcoded TCR beta cDNA molecule for every two T cells. To avoid experimental bias, donors of different ages were spread randomly across the sequencing lanes. The donors were split into four age groups: young (average 16 years), middle-aged (roughly 39), aged (approximately 59) and long-lived (approximately 80). For two donors (one aged 18 to 30 and one aged 80 or older), the study analyzed two additional independent replicas of 1 million unique cDNA reads from the same blood draw. Using deep sequencing normalized with unique cDNA molecular identifiers, the study measured how TCR beta repertoire diversity changes with age.

Preparation of the library involved 5' RACE. Instrument on record: Illumina HiSeq 2500. The second PCR ran for about 6 to 12 cycles and used a J-beta primer mix along with a sample-barcoded 5' primer. A template-switch 5' adaptor carrying 12 random nucleotides introduced a unique molecular identifier onto each TCR beta cDNA molecule. Each sample yielded at least 3 million CDR3-containing paired-end reads. All of the RNA was converted into first-strand cDNA using the Mint cDNA synthesis kit, with a TRBC-specific oligonucleotide serving as the primer. After uracil-DNA glycosylase treatment, a first 18-cycle PCR used universal primers M1SS and BC2_uni_R on all cDNA. The study's own analysis went as follows. For normalization, 1 million high-quality reads were randomly selected from each sample, with every read carrying a distinct molecular identifier. Reads with shared molecular identifiers were discarded instead of being binned into consensus sequences. MiTCR, with a Q25 quality threshold and the strictest error-elimination algorithm, was used for CDR3 identification, clonotype clustering and error correction. Lower-bound total TCR beta diversity was estimated with a nonparametric unseen species model using Euler transformation. TCRdb reprocessed the public reads (quality trimming at Q25 with fastp, clone calling with MiXCR) and kept in-frame beta chains. Rows with a matching CDR3 protein are joined into one entry that keeps the most common DNA and genes. TCRdb assigned the V and J calls; the authors' analysis was not used. This sample has about 780,000 distinct CDR3 sequences in its table, and 35% to 50% of those were observed once. The ten largest clones add up to around a sixth of the sample.

Comment on this clonotype: No cognate antigen has been identified for it. No much larger clonotype is one base removed from it; base qualities were not supplied.

The donors were roughly 40 Caucasian individuals from Russia, aged roughly 6 to 100 years, who were systemically healthy. Each donor gave ten milliliters of peripheral blood, drawn into EDTA-treated Vacutainer tubes. Ficoll-Paque density-gradient centrifugation was used to isolate PBMCs, with at least 6 million per sample. Total RNA was extracted from PBMCs with Trizol reagent, with at least 5.5 micrograms obtained per sample. The percentages of naive CD45RAhigh/CD27high T cells were determined by flow cytometry on a PBMC aliquot from every donor. Its CDR3 holds 15 amino acids, cysteine through phenylalanine. Solely the CDR3 DNA is kept, with 45 bases framed from the first base. The CDR1 and CDR2 encoded by the germline V gene are SGHTA and FQGNSA. Trimming leaves V shorter by 5 bases and J shorter by 3 bases, with the junction holding 7 bases beyond the gene matches. The study at large found these results: Compared with the aged group, the long-lived group had more naive CD4+ T cells, fewer expanded clones and increased TCR diversity, a pattern suggesting age selection. Total diversity estimates from one million sequenced T cells were considered lower bounds and underestimates. As age increased, observed TCR beta diversity per million T cells dropped in a roughly linear way, and a significant reduction was already evident by age 40. Conclusive comparison of naive and antigen-experienced compartments was prevented by the profiling of bulk unsorted PBMCs. Observed TCR beta diversity correlated strongly with the percentage of naive T cells measured by flow cytometry. Because donor CMV infection status was unknown, age-related changes in expanded clonotypes were potentially confounded.

The sequence derives from a man aged 80 or over in good health. The sequenced sample was blood. The chain is encoded by TRBV7-2 joined to TRBJ2-7; TRBD2 aligns with 10 central bases. The CDR3 reads CASSVGTSVNYEQYF. The nucleotide sequence is given as TGTGCCAGCAGCGTCGGGACTAGCGTCAACTACGAGCAGTACTTC.